What follows are 13 T cell receptor beta chains derived from one specimen sequenced in a study of T-cell reconstitution after alpha-beta-depleted transplantation in children. It was with unique molecular identifiers that the TCRbeta library was prepared. TCRdb reprocessed the PCR reads with MiXCR, giving one entry per CDR3 protein. The sample records 670,000 or so distinct CDR3 sequences, over 10% being singletons. The specimen was PBMCs, collected before TCRalphabeta/CD19-depleted stem cell transplant. These receptor sequences come from a girl aged 2 to 10 with congenital amegakaryocytic thrombocytopenia, due to receive a stem cell transplant.

Note on this clonotype: One base away lies a much larger clone, so this may be a sequencing read error. The chain uses TRBV29-1 and TRBJ1-2, with D possibly matching TRBD1 (5 bases). Germline V gives CDR1 SQVTM, CDR2 ANQGSEA. The CDR3 length is 11 residues. CDR3 protein: CCVERGAGYTF. CDR3 DNA sequence: TGCTGCGTTGAAAGGGGCGCGGGCTACACCTTC. The full variable domain, rest sourced from reference TRBV29-1 and TRBJ1-2, is SAVISQKPSRDICQRGTSLTIQCQVDSQVTMMFWYRQQPGQSLTLIATANQGSEATYESGFVIDKFPISRPNLTFSTLTVSNMSPEDSSIYLCCVERGAGYTFGSGTRLTVV.

This clonotype was detected many times. The rearrangement joins TRBV7-6 to TRBJ1-6; D is undetermined. This CDR3 comprises 18 residues. V dropped 5 bases and J dropped 5 bases, with 22 bases sitting between them. Germline V gene lookup returns CDR1 SGHVS and CDR2 FNYEAQ. CDR3 nucleotide sequence: TGTGCCAGCAGCCCGGAGGGTGGACCCCGGACTAATAATTCACCCCTCCACTTT. Translated, it gives CASSPEGGPRTNNSPLHF.

In its sample, this clonotype was seen many times. In nucleotides, the CDR3 is TGCGCCAGCCGACAGTTACCATACGGCGAGACCCAGTACTTC. Protein product: CASRQLPYGETQYF. The gene calls are TRBV5-1 and TRBJ2-5, with D possibly matching TRBD1 (5 bases). The CDR3 has 14 amino acids. The germline V gene has CDR1 SGHRS and CDR2 YFSETQ. V lost 7 bases, J lost 5 bases, and 18 bases lay in between. Drawing the rest from reference TRBV5-1 and TRBJ2-5, the complete variable domain is KAGVTQTPRYLIKTRGQQVTLSCSPISGHRSVSWYQQTPGQGLQFLFEYFSETQRNKGNFPGRFSGRQFSNSRSEMNVSTLELGDSALYLCASRQLPYGETQYFGPGTRLLVL.

The V call is TRBV4-1, the J call TRBJ1-5; D unresolved. Trimming took off 3 bases at V and 4 bases at J, with 7 bases between the two ends. CDR1 is MGHRA and CDR2 is YSYEKL in the germline V gene. The CDR3 runs to 13 residues. The CDR3 loop reads CASSHRQNQPQHF. The DNA for the CDR3 is TGCGCCAGCAGCCACCGGCAAAATCAGCCCCAGCATTTT.

This clonotype was detected a few times. The rearrangement joins TRBV5-1 to TRBJ2-7, with a possible D match to TRBD1 (6 bases). From germline, CDR1 is SGHRS and CDR2 YFSETQ. This CDR3 spans 16 amino acids. Trimming removed 4 bases at V and 6 bases at J, with 23 bases between. The chain's CDR3 is CASSHSLPQGIAEQYF. CDR3 sequence (DNA): TGCGCCAGCAGCCACTCCTTGCCACAGGGAATCGCCGAGCAGTACTTC.

The CDR3 sequence is CASSQYSPAMNTGELFF. The DNA for the CDR3 is TGTGCCAGCAGCCAATACTCCCCAGCGATGAACACCGGGGAGCTGTTTTTT. The rearrangement joins TRBV3-1 to TRBJ2-2; no reliable D call. CDR1 and CDR2 (germline): LGHDT, YNNKEL (reference sequence). The CDR3 consists of 17 residues. Trimming took off 2 bases at V and 1 base at J, with 14 bases between the two ends.

In this sample, this clonotype turned up many times. V is TRBV20-1 and J is TRBJ2-7; D is unclear. This CDR3 is built from 12 residues. V gave up 6 bases and J gave up 0 bases, with 9 bases separating them. From germline, CDR1 is DFQATT and CDR2 SNEGSKA (reference sequence). The CDR3 protein is CSASPNSYEQYF. CDR3 DNA sequence: TGCAGTGCCAGCCCGAACTCCTACGAGCAGTACTTC.

The chain couples TRBV7-2 to TRBJ2-1, with 9 bases fitting TRBD2. The CDR3 is 16 residues long. CDR1 is SGHTA and CDR2 is FQGNSA in the germline V gene. The J segment lost 9 bases and the V segment lost 0 bases, leaving 9 bases of the junction unmatched. This CDR3 is CASSLARAGGLFEQFF. The CDR3 region has the DNA TGTGCCAGCAGCTTAGCGCGGGCGGGAGGGCTCTTTGAGCAGTTCTTC.

The sample holds many counts of this clonotype. The chain carries TRBV12-3 or TRBV12-4 and TRBJ2-5; D might be TRBD1 or TRBD2, each matching 5 bases. The CDR3 contains 15 residues. The ends were cut back, 2 bases at V and 10 bases at J, with 20 bases in the middle. For the CDR3, the DNA is TGTGCCAGCAGTTTATCGGGACCCCTCGGTTCGGACCAGTACTTC. Its protein is CASSLSGPLGSDQYF.

This clonotype was recorded a few times. The chain has TRBV20-1 and TRBJ2-1; D may correspond to TRBD1 or TRBD2 (7 bases each). Germline V gene lookup returns CDR1 DFQATT and CDR2 SNEGSKA (reference sequence). This CDR3 is 16 amino acids long. The V and J ends lost 6 bases and 4 bases respectively, with 22 bases between them. This CDR3 reads CSAMPSGPRGYNEQFF. As DNA, the CDR3 is TGCAGTGCCATGCCTAGCGGACCCAGGGGGTACAATGAGCAGTTCTTC.

In this sample, this clonotype turned up many times. V usage is TRBV6-5 and J usage is TRBJ2-1; 7 nucleotides line up with TRBD2. V trimming: 9 bases; J trimming: 5 bases; junction bases outside the gene matches: 10. Per the germline V gene, CDR1 is MNHEY and CDR2 is SVGAGI. The CDR3 is made up of 14 amino acids. The chain's CDR3 is CASALARIHNEQFF. In DNA form, the CDR3 reads TGTGCCAGTGCACTAGCGCGGATCCACAATGAGCAGTTCTTC.

This chain joins TRBV5-1 and TRBJ1-2; D is unclear. The V gene lost 4 bases and the J gene lost 1 base, with 8 bases spanning the gap. This CDR3 is built from 13 residues. Germline V gene sequence: CDR1 SGHRS, CDR2 YFSETQ. In DNA form, the CDR3 reads TGCGCCAGCAGCCAAAGGGATAACTATGGCTACACCTTC. This encodes CASSQRDNYGYTF.

There are many counts of this clonotype. V is TRBV12-3 or TRBV12-4 and J is TRBJ2-7; 9 bases align to TRBD1. Trimming cost V 5 bases and J 2 bases; bases outside gene matches: 4. The CDR3 spans 14 residues. The CDR3 loop is CASSGTGMPYEQYF. Here the CDR3 DNA reads TGTGCCAGCAGTGGGACAGGGATGCCCTACGAGCAGTACTTC.